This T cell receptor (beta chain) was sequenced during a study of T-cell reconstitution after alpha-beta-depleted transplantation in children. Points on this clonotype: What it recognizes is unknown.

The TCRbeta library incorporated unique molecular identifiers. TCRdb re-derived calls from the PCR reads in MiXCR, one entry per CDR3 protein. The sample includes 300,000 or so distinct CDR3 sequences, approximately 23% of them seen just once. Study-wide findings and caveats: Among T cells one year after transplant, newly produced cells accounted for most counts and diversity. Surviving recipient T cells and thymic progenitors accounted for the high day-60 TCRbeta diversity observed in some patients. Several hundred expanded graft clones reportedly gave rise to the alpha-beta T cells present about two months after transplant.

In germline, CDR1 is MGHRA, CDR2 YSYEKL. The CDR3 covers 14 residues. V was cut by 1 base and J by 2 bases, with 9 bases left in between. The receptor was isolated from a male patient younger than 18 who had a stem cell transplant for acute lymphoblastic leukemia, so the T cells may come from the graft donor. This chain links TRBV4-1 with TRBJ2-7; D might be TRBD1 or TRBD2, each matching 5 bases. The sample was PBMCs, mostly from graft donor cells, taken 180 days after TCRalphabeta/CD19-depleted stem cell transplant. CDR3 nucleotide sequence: TGCGCCAGCAGCCAAGTGCAGGGACCCTACGAGCAGTACTTC. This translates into CASSQVQGPYEQYF.